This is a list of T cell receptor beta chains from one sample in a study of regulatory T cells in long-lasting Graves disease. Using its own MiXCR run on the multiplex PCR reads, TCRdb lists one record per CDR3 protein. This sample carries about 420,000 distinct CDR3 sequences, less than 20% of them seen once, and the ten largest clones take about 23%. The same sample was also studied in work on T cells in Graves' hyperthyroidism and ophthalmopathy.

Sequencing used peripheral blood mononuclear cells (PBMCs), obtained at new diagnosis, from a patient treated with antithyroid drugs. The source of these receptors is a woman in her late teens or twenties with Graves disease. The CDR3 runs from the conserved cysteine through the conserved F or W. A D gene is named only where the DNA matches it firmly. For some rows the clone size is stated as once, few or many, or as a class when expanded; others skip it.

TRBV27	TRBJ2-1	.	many	TGTGCCAGCAGTCCCCGGACAGTAAACAATGAGCAGTTCTTC	CASSPRTVNNEQFF
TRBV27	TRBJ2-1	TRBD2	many	TGTGCCAGCAGTTTATGGGCTAGCGGGAGCTTGGACAATGAGCAGTTCTTC	CASSLWASGSLDNEQFF
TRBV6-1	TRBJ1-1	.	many	TGTGCCAGCAGGAGGAGGGGTGAAGCTTTCTTT	CASRRRGEAFF
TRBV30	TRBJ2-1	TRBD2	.	TGTGCCTGGATGGTAGCGGGATCAGGCAATGAGCAGTTCTTC	CAWMVAGSGNEQFF
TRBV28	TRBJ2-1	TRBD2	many	TGTGCCAGCAGTGGCGGGACTAGCGGATACAATGAGCAGTTCTTC	CASSGGTSGYNEQFF
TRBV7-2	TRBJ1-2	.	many	TGTGCCAGCAGCTCGTCCCGGGACACGGGCGGCTACACCTTC	CASSSSRDTGGYTF
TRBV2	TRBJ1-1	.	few	TGTGCCAGCAGTGAAAGTTCTGAAGCTTTCTTT	CASSESSEAFF
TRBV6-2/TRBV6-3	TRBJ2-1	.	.	TGTGCCAGCAGTTACTCACCGTATGAGCAGTTCTTC	CASSYSPYEQFF
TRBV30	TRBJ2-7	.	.	TGTGCCGGGAGTGAGACCGAGCAGTACTTC	CAGSETEQYF
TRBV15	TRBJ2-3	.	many	TGTGCCACCAGCAGAGATTTTCTTTCGTACACAGATACGCAGTATTTT	CATSRDFLSYTDTQYF
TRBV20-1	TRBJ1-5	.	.	TGCAGTGCTAGAGAGGGTGCGGGCAATCAGCCCCAGCATTTT	CSAREGAGNQPQHF
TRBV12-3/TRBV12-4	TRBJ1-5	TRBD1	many	TGTGCCAGCAGTCCCCGGACAGGGGTTAGCAATCAGCCCCAGCATTTT	CASSPRTGVSNQPQHF
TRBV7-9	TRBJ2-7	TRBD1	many	TGTGCCAGCAGCCGGACAGGGGCCGAGCAGTACTTC	CASSRTGAEQYF
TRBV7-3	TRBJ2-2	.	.	TGTGCCAGCAGCTTAATGGCGACAACGAACACCGGGGAGCTGTTTTTT	CASSLMATTNTGELFF
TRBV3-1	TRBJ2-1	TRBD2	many	TGTGCCAGCAGCCAAGTACTAGCGGTCTACAATGAGCAGTTCTTC	CASSQVLAVYNEQFF
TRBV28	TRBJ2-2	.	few	TGTGCCAGCAAGGGGGGCCGAGGGGCCGTCGGGGAGCTGTTTTTT	CASKGGRGAVGELFF
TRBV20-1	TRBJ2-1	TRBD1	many	TGCAGTGCTTTAGGACAGGGTTCCTCCGGTTCCTACAATGAGCAGTTCTTC	CSALGQGSSGSYNEQFF
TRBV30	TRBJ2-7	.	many	TGTGCCTGGAGTAAGGGGCTGGGAGACTACGAGCAGTACTTC	CAWSKGLGDYEQYF
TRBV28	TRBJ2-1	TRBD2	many	TGTGCCAGCAGTTTCGTGACTAGCGGGAGGGATGAGCAGTTCTTC	CASSFVTSGRDEQFF
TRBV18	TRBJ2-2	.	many	TGTGCCAGCTCACAACTACCTGTCGGGGTTAACACCGGGGAGCTGTTTTTT	CASSQLPVGVNTGELFF
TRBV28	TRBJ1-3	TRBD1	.	TGTGCCAGCAGTAACCCAGGGGGTGGAAACACCATATATTTT	CASSNPGGGNTIYF
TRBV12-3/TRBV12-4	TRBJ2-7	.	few	TGTGCCAGCAGCCAAGATCCCCGGCAGGGGGGGTCCTACGAGCAGTACTTC	CASSQDPRQGGSYEQYF
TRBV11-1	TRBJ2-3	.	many	TGTGCCAGCAGCCCACCTCCCGGTTCGCGTCCACCTAGCACAGATACGCAGTATTTT	CASSPPPGSRPPSTDTQYF
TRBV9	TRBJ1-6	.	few	TGTGCCAGCAGCGACTCCCGGGAGAATTATAATTCACCCCTCCACTTT	CASSDSRENYNSPLHF
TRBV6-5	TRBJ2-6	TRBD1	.	TGTGCCAGCAGTTACCAGGGGGAGTCCAACGTCCTGACTTTC	CASSYQGESNVLTF
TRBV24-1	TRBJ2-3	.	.	TGTGCCACCAGTGGGGACCGGGGATCGGCAGATACGCAGTATTTT	CATSGDRGSADTQYF
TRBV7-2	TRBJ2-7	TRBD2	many	TGTGCCAGCAGCAGACTAGCGGGGCTAAGTTACGAGCAGTACTTC	CASSRLAGLSYEQYF
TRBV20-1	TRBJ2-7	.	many	TGCAGTGCTATATTTCCCGGGATCTCTCCCTACGAGCAGTACTTC	CSAIFPGISPYEQYF
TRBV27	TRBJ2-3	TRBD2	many	TGTGCCAGCACCGCTAGCGGGAGTGCAGATACGCAGTATTTT	CASTASGSADTQYF
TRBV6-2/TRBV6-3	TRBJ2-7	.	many	TGTGCCAGCACCGAGAACAGCTGGTACTTC	CASTENSWYF
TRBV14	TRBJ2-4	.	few	TGTGCCAGCAGCCAAGACAGGCCCCTGACCCTCGTGCTAGCCAAAAACATTCAGTACTTC	CASSQDRPLTLVLAKNIQYF
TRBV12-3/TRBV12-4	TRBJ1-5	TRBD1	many	TGTGCCAGCAGTAGACAGGGGCCACTGAGTCCCCAGCATTTT	CASSRQGPLSPQHF
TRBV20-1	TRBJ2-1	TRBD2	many	TGCAGTGCCGTAGCGCCGGGACTAGCGGACTACAATGAGCAGTTCTTC	CSAVAPGLADYNEQFF
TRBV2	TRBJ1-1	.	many	TGTGCCAGCAGTGGGGGGGCCCTGAACACTGAAGCTTTCTTT	CASSGGALNTEAFF
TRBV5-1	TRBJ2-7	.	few	TGCGCCAGCAGCCCCGCCTCTTCCTACGAGCAGTACTTC	CASSPASSYEQYF
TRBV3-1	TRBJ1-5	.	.	TGTGCCAGCAGCCAGTCCACCCGACAGGCCCCATGGCCCCAGCATTTT	CASSQSTRQAPWPQHF
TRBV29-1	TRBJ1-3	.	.	TGCAGCGTTGAAGATCCGGCAGGCGGAAACACCATATATTTT	CSVEDPAGGNTIYF
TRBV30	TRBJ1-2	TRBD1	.	TGTGCCTGGAGTACTAATACAGGGGGTAAGGGCTACACCTTC	CAWSTNTGGKGYTF
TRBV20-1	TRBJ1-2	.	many	TGCAGTGCTAGCGGGCAGAAGAGGCTGCATGGCTACACCTTC	CSASGQKRLHGYTF
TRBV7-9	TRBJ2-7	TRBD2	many	TGTGCCAGCAGCCAGGCCGGAAGCGGGACCTACGAGCAGTACTTC	CASSQAGSGTYEQYF
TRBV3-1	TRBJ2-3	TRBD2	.	TGTGCCAGCAGCCACGGGACTAGCGGGAGAACAGATACGCAGTATTTT	CASSHGTSGRTDTQYF
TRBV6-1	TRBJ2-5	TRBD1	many	TGTGCCAGCAGTCGGGACAGTGTAAAACAAGAGACCCAGTACTTC	CASSRDSVKQETQYF
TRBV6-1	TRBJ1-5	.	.	TGTGCCAGCAGTGGCTCAGGGTGGAATCAGCCCCAGCATTTT	CASSGSGWNQPQHF
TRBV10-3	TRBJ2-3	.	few	TGTGCCATCTTTGACACAGATACGCAGTATTTT	CAIFDTDTQYF
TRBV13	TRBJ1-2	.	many	TGTGCCAGTAGTAAGAGTGCTCTCTATGGCTACACCTTC	CASSKSALYGYTF
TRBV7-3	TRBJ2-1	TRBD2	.	TGTGCCAGCAGCTTACGCGGGAGCGCCTACAATGAGCAGTTCTTC	CASSLRGSAYNEQFF
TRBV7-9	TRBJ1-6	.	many	TGTGCCAGCAGCTTCTGGGACGGATATAATTCACCCCTCCACTTT	CASSFWDGYNSPLHF
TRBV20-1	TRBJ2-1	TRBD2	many	TGCAGTGCTGGCCAAACTAGCGGGAGCAATGAGCAGTTCTTC	CSAGQTSGSNEQFF
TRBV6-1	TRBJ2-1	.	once	TGTGCCAGCAGTAAACAGACAGTCATCTCCTACAATGAGCAGTTCTTC	CASSKQTVISYNEQFF
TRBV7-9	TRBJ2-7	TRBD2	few	TGTGCCAGCAGCTTGGGAGGGAAGAACGAGCAGTACTTC	CASSLGGKNEQYF
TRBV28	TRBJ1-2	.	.	TGTGCCAGCAGGTCCAGGGCAGCCCTCCCCCCCTATGGCTACACCTTC	CASRSRAALPPYGYTF
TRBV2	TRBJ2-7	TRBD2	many	TGTGCCAGCAGTGATAGCGGGAAACGAGGCGAGCAGTACTTC	CASSDSGKRGEQYF
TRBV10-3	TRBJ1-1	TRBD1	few	TGTGCCATCAAGGACAGGGGGAACACTGAAGCTTTCTTT	CAIKDRGNTEAFF